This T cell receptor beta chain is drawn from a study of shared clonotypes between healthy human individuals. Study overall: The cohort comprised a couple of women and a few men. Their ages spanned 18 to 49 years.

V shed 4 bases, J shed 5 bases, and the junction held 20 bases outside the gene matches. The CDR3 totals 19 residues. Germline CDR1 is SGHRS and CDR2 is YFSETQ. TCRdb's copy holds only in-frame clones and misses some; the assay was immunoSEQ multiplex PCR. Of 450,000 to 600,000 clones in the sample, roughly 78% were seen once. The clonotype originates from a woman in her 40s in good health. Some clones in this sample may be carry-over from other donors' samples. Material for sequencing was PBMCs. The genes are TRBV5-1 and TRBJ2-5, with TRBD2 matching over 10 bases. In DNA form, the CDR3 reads TGCGCCAGCAGCCCTCCAATACTAGCGGGACGTGATAACGCTGAGACCCAGTACTTC. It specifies CASSPPILAGRDNAETQYF.